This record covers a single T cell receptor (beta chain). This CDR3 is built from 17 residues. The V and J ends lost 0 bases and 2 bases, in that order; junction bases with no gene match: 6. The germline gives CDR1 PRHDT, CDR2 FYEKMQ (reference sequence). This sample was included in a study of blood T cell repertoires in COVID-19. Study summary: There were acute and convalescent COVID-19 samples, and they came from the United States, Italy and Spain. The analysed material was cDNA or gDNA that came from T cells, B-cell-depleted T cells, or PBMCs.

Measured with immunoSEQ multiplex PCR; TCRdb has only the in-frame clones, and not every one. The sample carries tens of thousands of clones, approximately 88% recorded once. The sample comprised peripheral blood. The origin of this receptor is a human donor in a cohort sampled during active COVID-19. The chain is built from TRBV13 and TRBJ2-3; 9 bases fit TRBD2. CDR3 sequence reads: CASSLGAGGIYTDTQYF. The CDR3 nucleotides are TGTGCCAGCAGCTTAGGAGCGGGGGGCATATACACAGATACGCAGTATTTT.